This T cell receptor (beta chain) was captured by sequencing in a study of blood T cell repertoires in COVID-19. Study overall: The origin of the acute and convalescent COVID-19 samples was the United States, Italy and Spain. Nucleic acid was either cDNA or gDNA, and it came from T cells, B-cell-depleted T cells, or PBMCs.

As handled by the study authors: Amplification with reference gene primers provided the estimates of nucleated cell counts. The data were produced by immunoSEQ multiplex PCR, yet TCRdb's version contains in-frame clones alone and is incomplete. The V and J calls and clone size are taken from that table; D and trimming were inferred from the DNA. The data show roughly 62,000 clones, 78% seen once. Germline V lookup: CDR1 MNHEY, CDR2 SVGAGI. The CDR3 is 13 residues long. V lost 0 bases to trimming and J lost 7 bases, with 10 bases between them. Material for sequencing was peripheral blood. The rearrangement uses TRBV6-5 and TRBJ2-7, with a weak D call TRBD1 (6 bases). This receptor was obtained from a human donor in a cohort sampled during active COVID-19. The CDR3 is CASSYSDRSEQYF. The DNA for the CDR3 is TGTGCCAGCAGTTACTCGGACAGAAGTGAGCAGTACTTC.